These T cell receptor beta chains were read from a single sample in a study of T cells expressing NK-cell markers. TCRdb re-called the 5' RACE reads and gives one entry per CDR3 protein, without DNA. The sample has around 380,000 distinct CDR3 sequences. What was sequenced was blood T cells: a sorted CD56 or NKG2C T cell subset, CD4+ or CD8+ T cells, or bulk PBMC T cells (not recorded which). The receptors derive from a woman in her 50s in good health. The CDR3 runs from the conserved cysteine through the conserved F or W. The order of the fields is CDR3 protein, J gene, V gene.

CDR3: CASSVGQEHTQYF
J: TRBJ2-3
V: TRBV25-1

CDR3: CASSVSGYNEQFF
J: TRBJ2-1
V: TRBV7-2

CDR3: CASTFRGSGNTIYF
J: TRBJ1-3
V: TRBV12-5

CDR3: CSARDLGQKQFF
J: TRBJ2-1
V: TRBV20-1

CDR3: CSVDLGGGIRNNEQFF
J: TRBJ2-1
V: TRBV29-1

CDR3: CASSFSQGAQYF
J: TRBJ2-7
V: TRBV5-5

CDR3: CSATDREDWEQYF
J: TRBJ2-7
V: TRBV20-1

CDR3: CASSELQGPITYEQYF
J: TRBJ2-7
V: TRBV6-1

CDR3: CASSSRGQNNEQFF
J: TRBJ2-1
V: TRBV11-2

CDR3: CSVEKTENTEAFF
J: TRBJ1-1
V: TRBV29-1

CDR3: CASSSSGRITPSDTQYF
J: TRBJ2-3
V: TRBV7-9

CDR3: CASSRTSGMGNNEQFF
J: TRBJ2-1
V: TRBV11-2

CDR3: CASMVRTANSPLHF
J: TRBJ1-6
V: TRBV6-5

CDR3: CAISDRTSGYEQYF
J: TRBJ2-7
V: TRBV10-3

CDR3: CASSYSYEQYF
J: TRBJ2-7
V: TRBV5-5

CDR3: CASSYAGGRLSNEQFF
J: TRBJ2-1
V: TRBV6-6

CDR3: CAIRSRANTGELFF
J: TRBJ2-2
V: TRBV10-3

CDR3: CASGLSPTDTQYF
J: TRBJ2-3
V: TRBV2

CDR3: CASSEYGRYEQYF
J: TRBJ2-7
V: TRBV10-2

CDR3: CASSLVASSTPETQYF
J: TRBJ2-5
V: TRBV12-3/TRBV12-4

CDR3: CSARDILRTEAFF
J: TRBJ1-1
V: TRBV20-1

CDR3: CASFTTSRGSNEQFF
J: TRBJ2-1
V: TRBV12-3/TRBV12-4

CDR3: CASSSADIAGHNEQFF
J: TRBJ2-1
V: TRBV7-9

CDR3: CASSLILGTDTQYF
J: TRBJ2-3
V: TRBV27

CDR3: CASSLRGVGNEQYF
J: TRBJ2-7
V: TRBV5-1

CDR3: CSASPTSGIGTQYF
J: TRBJ2-3
V: TRBV20-1

CDR3: CASSPNTGTRVGEQFF
J: TRBJ2-1
V: TRBV11-3

CDR3: CATSRVGGSYGYTF
J: TRBJ1-2
V: TRBV15